This TCR beta chain was obtained from a study of shared clonotypes between healthy human individuals. Overall study findings and caveats: Represented genetic and exposure-history diversity was restricted by having few donors. Sequencing depth was predicted to influence how clonotypes are shared among donors. The naive CD4 repertoires of a handful of donors were compared, and roughly 5% of clonotypes were shared.

This CDR3 has 15 residues. With 0 bases clipped from V and 2 bases from J, the junction kept 4 bases outside the gene matches. Germline V gene lookup returns CDR1 MGHRA and CDR2 YSYEKL. Sequenced by immunoSEQ multiplex PCR; TCRdb stores in-frame clones only, minus some. The sample shows over 1.5 million clones, around 98% of them seen only once. This clone showed up just once. Its antigen is undetermined. It was into CD45RA+ naive and CD45RA-negative memory subsets that the CD4+ cells were split. The sample was naive CD4+ T cells sorted from blood. Described subset: CD45RA+ positively selected. The receptor was isolated from a man aged 25 to 45 in good health. J is TRBJ2-7 and V is TRBV4-1, with 7 bases lining up with TRBD1. This CDR3 is CASSQETGAPYEQYF. Here the CDR3 DNA reads TGCGCCAGCAGCCAAGAAACAGGGGCCCCCTACGAGCAGTACTTC.